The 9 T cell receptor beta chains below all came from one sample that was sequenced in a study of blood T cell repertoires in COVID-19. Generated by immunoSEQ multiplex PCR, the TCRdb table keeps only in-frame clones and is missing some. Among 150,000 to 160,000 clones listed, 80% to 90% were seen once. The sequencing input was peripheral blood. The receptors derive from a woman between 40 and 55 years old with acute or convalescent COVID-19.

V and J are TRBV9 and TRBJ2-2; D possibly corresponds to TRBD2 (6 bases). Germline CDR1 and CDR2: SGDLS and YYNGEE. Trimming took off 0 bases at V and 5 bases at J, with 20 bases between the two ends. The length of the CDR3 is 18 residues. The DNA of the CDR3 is TGTGCCAGCAGCGTAGCCGCCTCTATTGGGACTTTAACCGGGGAGCTGTTTTTT. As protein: CASSVAASIGTLTGELFF.

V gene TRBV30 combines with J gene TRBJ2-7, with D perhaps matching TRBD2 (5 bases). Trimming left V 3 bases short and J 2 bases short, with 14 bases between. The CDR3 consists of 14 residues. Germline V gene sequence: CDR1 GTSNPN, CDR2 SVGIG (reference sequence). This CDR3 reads CAWSSSGKPYEQYF. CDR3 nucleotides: TGTGCCTGGAGCTCGTCGGGGAAACCCTACGAGCAGTACTTC. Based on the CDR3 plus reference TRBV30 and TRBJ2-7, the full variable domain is SQTIHQWPATLVQPVGSPLSLECTVEGTSNPNLYWYRQAAGRGLQLLFYSVGIGQISSEVPQNLSASRPQDRQFILSSKKLLLSDSGFYLCAWSSSGKPYEQYFGPGTRLTVT.

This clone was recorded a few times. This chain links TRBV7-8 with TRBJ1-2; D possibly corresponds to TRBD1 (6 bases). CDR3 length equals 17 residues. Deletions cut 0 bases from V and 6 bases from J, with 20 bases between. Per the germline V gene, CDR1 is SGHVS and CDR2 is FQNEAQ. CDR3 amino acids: CASSLAYTGKVSDGYTF. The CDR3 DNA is TGTGCCAGCAGCTTAGCGTATACAGGGAAGGTCTCTGATGGCTACACCTTC. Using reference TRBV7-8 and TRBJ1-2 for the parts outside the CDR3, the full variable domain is GAGVSQSPRYKVAKRGQDVALRCDPISGHVSLFWYQQALGQGPEFLTYFQNEAQLDKSGLPSDRFFAERPEGSVSTLKIQRTQQEDSAVYLCASSLAYTGKVSDGYTFGSGTRLTVV.

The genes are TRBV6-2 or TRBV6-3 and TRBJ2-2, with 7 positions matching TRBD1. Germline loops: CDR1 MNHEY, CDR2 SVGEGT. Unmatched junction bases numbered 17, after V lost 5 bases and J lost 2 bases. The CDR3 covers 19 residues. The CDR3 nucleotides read TGTGCCAGCAGTCCAAGGACAGGAGGTCGTTCGGGAAACACCGGGGAGCTGTTTTTT. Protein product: CASSPRTGGRSGNTGELFF.

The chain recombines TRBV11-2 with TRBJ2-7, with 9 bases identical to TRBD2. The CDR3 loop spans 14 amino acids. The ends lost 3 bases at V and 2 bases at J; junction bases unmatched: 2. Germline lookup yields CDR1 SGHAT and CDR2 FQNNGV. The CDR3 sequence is CASSLAGGPYEQYF. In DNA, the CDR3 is TGTGCCAGCAGCTTGGCGGGAGGGCCCTACGAGCAGTACTTC.

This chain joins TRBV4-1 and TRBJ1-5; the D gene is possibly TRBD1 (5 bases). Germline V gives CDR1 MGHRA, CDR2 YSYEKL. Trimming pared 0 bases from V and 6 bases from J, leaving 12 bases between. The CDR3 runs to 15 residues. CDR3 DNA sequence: TGCGCCAGCAGCCAAGATCAGGGTCCGGGTCAGCCCCAGCATTTT. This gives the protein CASSQDQGPGQPQHF.

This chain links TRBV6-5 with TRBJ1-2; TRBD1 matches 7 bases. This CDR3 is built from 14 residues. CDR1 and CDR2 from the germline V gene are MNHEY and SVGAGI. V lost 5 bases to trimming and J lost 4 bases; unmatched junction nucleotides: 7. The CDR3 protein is CASSRTGPIYGYTF. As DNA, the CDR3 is TGTGCCAGCAGTCGGACAGGCCCAATCTATGGCTACACCTTC.

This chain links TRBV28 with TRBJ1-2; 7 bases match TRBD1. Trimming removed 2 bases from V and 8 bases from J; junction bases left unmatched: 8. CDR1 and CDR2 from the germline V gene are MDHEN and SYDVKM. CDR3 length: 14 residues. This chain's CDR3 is CASSLGDRARGYTF. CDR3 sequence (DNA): TGTGCCAGCAGTTTAGGTGACAGGGCCCGGGGCTACACCTTC.

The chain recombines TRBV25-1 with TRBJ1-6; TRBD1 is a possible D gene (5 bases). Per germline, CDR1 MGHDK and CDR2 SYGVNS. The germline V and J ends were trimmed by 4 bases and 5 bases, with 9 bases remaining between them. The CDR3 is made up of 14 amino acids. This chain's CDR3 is CASSVGGDNSPLHF. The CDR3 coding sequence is TGTGCCAGCAGTGTGGGGGGGGATAATTCACCCCTCCACTTT.